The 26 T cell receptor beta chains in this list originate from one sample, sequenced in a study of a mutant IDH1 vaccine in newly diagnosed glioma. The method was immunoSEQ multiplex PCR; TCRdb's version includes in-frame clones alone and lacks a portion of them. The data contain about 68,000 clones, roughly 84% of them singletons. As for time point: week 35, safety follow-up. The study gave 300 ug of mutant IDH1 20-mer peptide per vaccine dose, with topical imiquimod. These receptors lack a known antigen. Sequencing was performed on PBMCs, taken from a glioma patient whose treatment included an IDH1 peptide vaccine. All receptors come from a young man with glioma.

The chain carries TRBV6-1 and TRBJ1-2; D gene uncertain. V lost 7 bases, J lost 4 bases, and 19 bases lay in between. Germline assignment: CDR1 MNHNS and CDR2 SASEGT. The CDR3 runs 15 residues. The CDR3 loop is CASKVVPEPRYGYTF. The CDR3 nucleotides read TGTGCCAGCAAAGTTGTCCCTGAACCCCGCTATGGCTACACCTTC.

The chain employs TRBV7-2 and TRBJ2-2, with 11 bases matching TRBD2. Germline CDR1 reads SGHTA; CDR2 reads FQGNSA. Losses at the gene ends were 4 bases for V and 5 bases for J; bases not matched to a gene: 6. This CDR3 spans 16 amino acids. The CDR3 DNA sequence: TGTGCCAGCAGCTATAGCGGGAGGGGAGGTACCGGGGAGCTGTTTTTT. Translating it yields CASSYSGRGGTGELFF.

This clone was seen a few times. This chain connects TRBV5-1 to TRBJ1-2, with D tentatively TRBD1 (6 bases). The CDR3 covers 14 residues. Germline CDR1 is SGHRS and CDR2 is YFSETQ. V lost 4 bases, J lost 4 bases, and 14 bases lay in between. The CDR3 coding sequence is TGCGCCAGCAGCCCCCAGGGGCCACGCTATGGCTACACCTTC. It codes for CASSPQGPRYGYTF.

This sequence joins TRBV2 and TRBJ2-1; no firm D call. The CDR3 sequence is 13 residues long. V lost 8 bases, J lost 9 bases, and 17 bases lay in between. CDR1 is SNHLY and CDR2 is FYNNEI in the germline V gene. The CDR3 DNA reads TGTGCCAGCTCCCGAGAAAGATATGGTGAGCAGTTCTTC. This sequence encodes CASSRERYGEQFF.

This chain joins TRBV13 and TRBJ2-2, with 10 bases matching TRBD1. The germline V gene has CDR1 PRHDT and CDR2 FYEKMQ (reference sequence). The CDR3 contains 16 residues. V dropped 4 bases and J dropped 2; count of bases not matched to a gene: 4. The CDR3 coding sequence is TGTGCCAGCAGCTCCCGGGACAGGGGAAACACCGGGGAGCTGTTTTTT. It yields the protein CASSSRDRGNTGELFF.

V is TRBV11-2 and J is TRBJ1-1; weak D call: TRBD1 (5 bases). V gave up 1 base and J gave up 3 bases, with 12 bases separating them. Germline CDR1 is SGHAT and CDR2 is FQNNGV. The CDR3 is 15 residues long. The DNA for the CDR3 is TGTGCCAGCAGCTTAGTGGCAGGGAAGGACACTGAAGCTTTCTTT. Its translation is CASSLVAGKDTEAFF.

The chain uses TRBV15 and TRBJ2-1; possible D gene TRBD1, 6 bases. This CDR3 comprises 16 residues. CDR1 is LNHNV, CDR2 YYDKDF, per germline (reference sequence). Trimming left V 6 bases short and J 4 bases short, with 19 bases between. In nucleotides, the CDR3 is TGTGCCACCAGGGAACCAAGGACAGTAGCTTACAATGAGCAGTTCTTC. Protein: CATREPRTVAYNEQFF.

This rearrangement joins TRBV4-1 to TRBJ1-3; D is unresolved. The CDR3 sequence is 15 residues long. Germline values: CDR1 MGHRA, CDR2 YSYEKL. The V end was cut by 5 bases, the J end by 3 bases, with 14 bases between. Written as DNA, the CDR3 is TGCGCCAGCAGCGGGTACGACTTGGGTGGAAACACCATATATTTT. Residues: CASSGYDLGGNTIYF.

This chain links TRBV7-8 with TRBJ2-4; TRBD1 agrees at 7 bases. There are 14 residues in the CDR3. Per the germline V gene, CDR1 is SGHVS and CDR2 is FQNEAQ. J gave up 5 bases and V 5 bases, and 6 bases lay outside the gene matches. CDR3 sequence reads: CASSRRDSQNIQYF. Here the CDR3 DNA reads TGTGCCAGCAGCAGACGGGACAGCCAAAACATTCAGTACTTC.

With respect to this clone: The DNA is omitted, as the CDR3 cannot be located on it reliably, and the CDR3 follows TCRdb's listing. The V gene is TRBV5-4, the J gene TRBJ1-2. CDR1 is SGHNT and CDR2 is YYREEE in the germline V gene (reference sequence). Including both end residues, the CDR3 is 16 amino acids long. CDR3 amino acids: CASSWGTELHLRSYTF.

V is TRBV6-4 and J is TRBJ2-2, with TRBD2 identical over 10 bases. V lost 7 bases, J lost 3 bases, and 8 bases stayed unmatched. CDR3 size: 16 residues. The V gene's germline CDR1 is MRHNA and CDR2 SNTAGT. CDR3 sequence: CASKSSGGHYTGELFF. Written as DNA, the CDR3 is TGTGCCAGCAAATCTAGCGGGGGCCATTACACCGGGGAGCTGTTTTTT.

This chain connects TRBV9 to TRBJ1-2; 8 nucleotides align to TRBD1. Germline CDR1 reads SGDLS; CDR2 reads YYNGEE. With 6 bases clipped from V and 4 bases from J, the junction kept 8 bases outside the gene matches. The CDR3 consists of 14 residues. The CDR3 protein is CASTAGTGSYGYTF. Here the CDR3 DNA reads TGTGCCAGCACCGCCGGGACAGGCTCCTATGGCTACACCTTC.

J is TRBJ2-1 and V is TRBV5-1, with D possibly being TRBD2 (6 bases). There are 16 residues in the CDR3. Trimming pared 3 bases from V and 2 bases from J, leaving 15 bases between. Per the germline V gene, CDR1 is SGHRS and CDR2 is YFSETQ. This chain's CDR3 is CASSSARGVAYNEQFF. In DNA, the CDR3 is TGCGCCAGCAGCTCGGCACGCGGGGTCGCCTACAATGAGCAGTTCTTC.

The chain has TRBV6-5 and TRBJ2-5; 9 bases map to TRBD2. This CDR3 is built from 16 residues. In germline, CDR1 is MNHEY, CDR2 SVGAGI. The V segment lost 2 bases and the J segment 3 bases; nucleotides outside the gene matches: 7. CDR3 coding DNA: TGTGCCAGCAGTTACCGTCGATTAGCGGGAGAAGAGACCCAGTACTTC. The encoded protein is CASSYRRLAGEETQYF.

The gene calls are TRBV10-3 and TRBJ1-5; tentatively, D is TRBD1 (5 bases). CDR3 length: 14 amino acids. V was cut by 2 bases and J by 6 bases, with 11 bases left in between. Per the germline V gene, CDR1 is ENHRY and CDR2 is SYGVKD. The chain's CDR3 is CAISEKPGVQPQHF. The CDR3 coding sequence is TGTGCCATCAGTGAGAAACCGGGGGTTCAGCCCCAGCATTTT.

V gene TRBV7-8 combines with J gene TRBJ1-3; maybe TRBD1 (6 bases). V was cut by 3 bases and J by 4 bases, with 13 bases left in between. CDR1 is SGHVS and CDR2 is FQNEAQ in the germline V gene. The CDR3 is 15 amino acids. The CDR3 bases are TGTGCCAGCAGCTTCAACCTGGGGGGCGGAAACACCATATATTTT. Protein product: CASSFNLGGGNTIYF.

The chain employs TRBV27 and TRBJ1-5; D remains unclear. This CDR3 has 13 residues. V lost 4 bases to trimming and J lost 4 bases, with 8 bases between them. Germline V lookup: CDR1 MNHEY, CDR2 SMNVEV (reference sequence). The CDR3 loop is CASSSRANQPQHF. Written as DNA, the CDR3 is TGTGCCAGCAGTTCGAGGGCAAATCAGCCCCAGCATTTT.

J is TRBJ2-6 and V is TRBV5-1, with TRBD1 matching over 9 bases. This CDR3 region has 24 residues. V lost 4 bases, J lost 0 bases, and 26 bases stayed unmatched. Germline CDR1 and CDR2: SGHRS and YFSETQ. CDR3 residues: CASSTVPGQGIHSQPYSGANVLTF. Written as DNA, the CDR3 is TGCGCCAGCAGCACTGTCCCGGGACAGGGCATCCACTCCCAGCCGTACTCTGGGGCCAACGTCCTGACTTTC.

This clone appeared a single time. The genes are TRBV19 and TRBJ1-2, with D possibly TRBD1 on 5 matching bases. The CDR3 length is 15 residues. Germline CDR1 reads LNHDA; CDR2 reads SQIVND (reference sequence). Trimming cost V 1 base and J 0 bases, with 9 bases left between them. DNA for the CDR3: TGTGCCAGTAGTATAGTCTTACAGGCTAACTATGGCTACACCTTC. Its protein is CASSIVLQANYGYTF.

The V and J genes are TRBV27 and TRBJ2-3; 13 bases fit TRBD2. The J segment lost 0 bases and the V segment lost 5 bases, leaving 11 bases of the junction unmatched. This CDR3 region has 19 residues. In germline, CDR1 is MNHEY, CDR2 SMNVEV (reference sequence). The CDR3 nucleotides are TGTGCCAGCAGTCCCACTACGCTGGGACTAGCGGGAAGCACAGATACGCAGTATTTT. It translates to CASSPTTLGLAGSTDTQYF.

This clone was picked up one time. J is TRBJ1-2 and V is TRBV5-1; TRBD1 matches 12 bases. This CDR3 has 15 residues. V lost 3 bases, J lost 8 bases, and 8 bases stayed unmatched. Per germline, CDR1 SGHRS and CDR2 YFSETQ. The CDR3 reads CASSWEGQGAQGYTF. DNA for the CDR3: TGCGCCAGCAGCTGGGAGGGACAGGGGGCGCAAGGCTACACCTTC.

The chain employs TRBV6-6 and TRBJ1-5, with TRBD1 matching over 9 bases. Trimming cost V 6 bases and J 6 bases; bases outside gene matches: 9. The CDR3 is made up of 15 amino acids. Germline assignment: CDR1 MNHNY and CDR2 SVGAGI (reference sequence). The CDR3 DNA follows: TGTGCCAGCAGAAATCCGGGACAGGGCGGTCAGCCCCAGCATTTT. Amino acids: CASRNPGQGGQPQHF.

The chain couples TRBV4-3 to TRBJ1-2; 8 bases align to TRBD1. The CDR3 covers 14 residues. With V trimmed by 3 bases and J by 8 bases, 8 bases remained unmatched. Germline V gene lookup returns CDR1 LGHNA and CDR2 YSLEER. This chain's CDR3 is CASSHNRGGEGYTF. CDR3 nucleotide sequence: TGCGCCAGCAGCCACAACAGGGGGGGCGAGGGCTACACCTTC.

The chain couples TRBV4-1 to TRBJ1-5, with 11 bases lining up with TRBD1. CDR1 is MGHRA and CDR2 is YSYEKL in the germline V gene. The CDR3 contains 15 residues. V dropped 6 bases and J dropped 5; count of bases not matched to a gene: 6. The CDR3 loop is CASSLTDRGHQPQHF. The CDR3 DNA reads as TGCGCCAGCAGTTTAACGGACAGGGGGCATCAGCCCCAGCATTTT.

The CDR3 DNA is TGTGCCAGCAGCTTAGTCCTCTATGGCTACACCTTC. This encodes CASSLVLYGYTF. The rearrangement joins TRBV11-2 to TRBJ1-2; D uncertain. The V and J ends lost 1 base and 4 bases respectively, with 4 bases between them. The germline gives CDR1 SGHAT, CDR2 FQNNGV. The CDR3 runs to 12 residues. The variable domain in full, with the rest retrieved from reference TRBV11-2 and TRBJ1-2, is EAGVAQSPRYKIIEKRQSVAFWCNPISGHATLYWYQQILGQGPKLLIQFQNNGVVDDSQLPKDRFSAERLKGVDSTLKIQPAKLEDSAVYLCASSLVLYGYTFGSGTRLTVV.

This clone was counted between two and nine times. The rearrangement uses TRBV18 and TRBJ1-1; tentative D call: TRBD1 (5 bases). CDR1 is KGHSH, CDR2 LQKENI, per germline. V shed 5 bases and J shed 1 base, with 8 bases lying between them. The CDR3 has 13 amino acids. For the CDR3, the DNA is TGTGCCAGCTCAGGAGACAGGAACACTGAAGCTTTCTTT. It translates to CASSGDRNTEAFF.